A selection of T cell receptor beta chains follows, all from one sample in a study of glioma-infiltrating T cells. TCRdb used MiXCR to reprocess the multiplex PCR reads, holding one entry per CDR3 protein. The sample yields about 210,000 distinct CDR3 sequences, around 32% seen once. Sequencing input: glioma tissue, nonneoplastic brain tissue, or PBMCs (not recorded which). All receptors come from a human donor with low-grade glioma or glioblastoma, undergoing nonglioma brain surgery, or in good health (not recorded which). The CDR3 runs from the conserved cysteine through the conserved F or W. D genes are given only for firm matches. Rows give clone size only sometimes, using once, few, many, or a class for an expanded clone.

J gene | clone size | V gene | D gene | CDR3 DNA | CDR3 protein
TRBJ2-1 | many | TRBV20-1 | TRBD2 | TGCAGTGCTTGGAGCGGGAGTAAGAATGAGCAGTTCTTC | CSAWSGSKNEQFF
TRBJ2-1 | many | TRBV20-1 | NA | TGCAGTGCCTCAGAAGGGAGCGGGAATGAGCAGTTCTTC | CSASEGSGNEQFF
TRBJ2-1 | few | TRBV7-9 | NA | TGTGCCAGCAGCCCCCCACAAGCTGAGCAGTTCTTC | CASSPPQAEQFF
TRBJ2-2 | NA | TRBV12-3/TRBV12-4 | NA | TGTGCCAGCAGCTTGTTCAGGAACACCGGGGAGCTGTTTTTT | CASSLFRNTGELFF
TRBJ2-5 | NA | TRBV7-2 | NA | TGCGCCAGCAGCTTGACTGACCCCACAGAGACCCAGTACTTC | CASSLTDPTETQYF
TRBJ2-1 | many | TRBV2 | NA | TGTGCCAGCAGTGCCAGAAATGAGCAGTTCTTC | CASSARNEQFF
TRBJ2-5 | many | TRBV18 | NA | TGTGCCAGCTCACCACCGACGGTCCAAGAGACCCAGTACTTC | CASSPPTVQETQYF
TRBJ2-2 | many | TRBV28 | TRBD1 | TGTGCCAGCAGTTTATGGGGGACAGGCCGGAACACCGGGGAGCTGTTTTTT | CASSLWGTGRNTGELFF
TRBJ2-3 | many | TRBV7-3 | TRBD1 | TGTGCCAGCAGCTCCAACAGGGGAGATACGCAGTATTTT | CASSSNRGDTQYF
TRBJ2-3 | many | TRBV6-1 | TRBD2 | TGTGCCAGCAGTTCACTAGCGGGAGTCACAGATACGCAGTATTTT | CASSSLAGVTDTQYF
TRBJ2-7 | NA | TRBV29-1 | NA | TGCAGCGCCCTGGAGGGGGGCTACGAGCAGTACTTC | CSALEGGYEQYF
TRBJ2-1 | many | TRBV20-1 | TRBD2 | TGCAGTGCTAGGGGACTAGCGGCCGGTGCCCGAAACAATGAGCAGTTCTTC | CSARGLAAGARNNEQFF
TRBJ2-7 | many | TRBV7-9 | TRBD1 | TGTGCCAGCAGCCCTACAGGGGGCCTTTACGAGCAGTACTTC | CASSPTGGLYEQYF
TRBJ1-1 | many | TRBV19 | NA | TGTGCCAGTAGTATGTTTGGAGAGACAGTTGAAGCTTTCTTT | CASSMFGETVEAFF
TRBJ2-5 | many | TRBV27 | NA | TGTGCCAGCATCGCCTCGACAGGGGAGGGAGAGACCCAGTACTTC | CASIASTGEGETQYF
TRBJ1-2 | NA | TRBV27 | TRBD1 | TGTGCCAGCAGTAACGACAGGGGGGGGTATGGCTACACCTTC | CASSNDRGGYGYTF
TRBJ1-4 | NA | TRBV5-4 | TRBD1 | TGTGCCAGCAGCGCCGAACCCGCGACAGGGGAAAAACTGTTTTTT | CASSAEPATGEKLFF
TRBJ2-3 | many | TRBV29-1 | NA | TGCAGCGTTGAATTCCCAGGGGCAGATACGCAGTATTTT | CSVEFPGADTQYF
TRBJ2-2 | NA | TRBV7-3 | NA | TGTGCCAGCAGCTTTACTAGGAACACCGGGGAGCTGTTTTTT | CASSFTRNTGELFF
TRBJ2-7 | many | TRBV6-1 | NA | TGTGCCAGCAGTGAAACGGGTTATGTAGAGCAGTACTTC | CASSETGYVEQYF
TRBJ2-5 | NA | TRBV6-6 | NA | TGTGCCATCAGCTTCCCGGACTTGGAGACCCAGTACTTC | CAISFPDLETQYF
TRBJ1-4 | many | TRBV7-8 | NA | TGTGCCAGCAGCTTTGAAAACTCTAATGAAAAACTGTTTTTT | CASSFENSNEKLFF
TRBJ2-1 | many | TRBV10-3 | NA | TGTGCCATCTCAACTTCGAACAATGAGCAGTTCTTC | CAISTSNNEQFF
TRBJ1-4 | many | TRBV25-1 | TRBD1 | TGTGCCAGCAGTGACGGGTCTCAGGGGGCTTACGGAAAACTGTTTTTT | CASSDGSQGAYGKLFF
TRBJ2-1 | many | TRBV6-1 | NA | TGTGCCAGCAGTCCAGCAGGGCAAAACAATGAGCAGTTCTTC | CASSPAGQNNEQFF
TRBJ1-1 | many | TRBV6-1 | TRBD1 | TGTGCCAGCAGAAGCGACAGGGGAAGGAACACTGAAGCTTTCTTT | CASRSDRGRNTEAFF
TRBJ1-5 | many | TRBV28 | TRBD1 | TGTGCCAGCAGTTTTATTGGGACAGGGCTATCGCATTTT | CASSFIGTGLSHF
TRBJ1-5 | many | TRBV28 | NA | TGTGGAACAGGGATCGTAGGCAATCAGCCCCAGCATTTT | CGTGIVGNQPQHF
TRBJ1-3 | many | TRBV5-4 | NA | TGTGCCAGCAGCTTCGGACGGTACTCTGGAAACACCATATATTTT | CASSFGRYSGNTIYF
TRBJ1-1 | few | TRBV12-3/TRBV12-4 | NA | TGTGCCAGCAGTCTAGGGGGGATGGAAGCTTTCTTT | CASSLGGMEAFF
TRBJ2-7 | many | TRBV15 | TRBD2 | TGTGCCACCAGCAGAGATTTCGCTAGCGGGAGCGGCGAGCAGTACTTC | CATSRDFASGSGEQYF
TRBJ2-1 | NA | TRBV10-3 | TRBD2 | TGTGCCATCAGTCGAGCGGGAGGTTTGGGTGAGCAGTTCTTC | CAISRAGGLGEQFF
TRBJ2-7 | many | TRBV6-2/TRBV6-3 | NA | TGTGCCAGCAGTTACTACCGAGGGGGTGAGCAGTACTTC | CASSYYRGGEQYF
TRBJ2-1 | NA | TRBV5-1 | TRBD2 | TGCGCCAGCAAAAAGAACGTAGCGGGAGCACAATACAATGAGCAGTTCTTC | CASKKNVAGAQYNEQFF
TRBJ1-1 | many | TRBV29-1 | TRBD1 | TGCAGCGCCTTTGGGGACAGAGACACTGAAGCTTTCTTT | CSAFGDRDTEAFF
TRBJ1-2 | NA | TRBV29-1 | NA | TGCAGCGTTGAACTCCCGGGGGGGGGCGAAGACTATGGCTACACCTTC | CSVELPGGGEDYGYTF
TRBJ2-3 | many | TRBV6-2/TRBV6-3 | NA | TGTGCCAGCAAGAGTGGCGGGAGCACAGATACGCAGTATTTT | CASKSGGSTDTQYF
TRBJ2-3 | NA | TRBV12-3/TRBV12-4 | TRBD2 | TGTGCCAGCAGTTTAAAGAGCGGGGCCACAGATACGCAGTATTTT | CASSLKSGATDTQYF
TRBJ2-1 | NA | TRBV19 | TRBD2 | TGTGCCAGTGGTCCCGGACTAGCGGATTACAATGAGCAGTTCTTC | CASGPGLADYNEQFF
TRBJ2-3 | NA | TRBV6-1 | TRBD2 | TGTGCCAGCATTAGGACTAGAATTAGTGCAGATACGCAGTATTTT | CASIRTRISADTQYF